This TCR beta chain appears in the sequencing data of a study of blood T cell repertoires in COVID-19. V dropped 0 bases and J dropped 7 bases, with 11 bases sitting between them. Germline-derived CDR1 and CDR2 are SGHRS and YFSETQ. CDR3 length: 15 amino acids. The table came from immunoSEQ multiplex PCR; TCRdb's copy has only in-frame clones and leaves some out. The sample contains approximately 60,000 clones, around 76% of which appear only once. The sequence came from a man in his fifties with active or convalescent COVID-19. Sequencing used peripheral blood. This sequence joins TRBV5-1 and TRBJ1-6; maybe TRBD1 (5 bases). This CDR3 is CASSLEGVRNSPLHF. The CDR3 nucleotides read TGCGCCAGCAGCTTGGAAGGGGTTAGGAATTCACCCCTCCACTTT.